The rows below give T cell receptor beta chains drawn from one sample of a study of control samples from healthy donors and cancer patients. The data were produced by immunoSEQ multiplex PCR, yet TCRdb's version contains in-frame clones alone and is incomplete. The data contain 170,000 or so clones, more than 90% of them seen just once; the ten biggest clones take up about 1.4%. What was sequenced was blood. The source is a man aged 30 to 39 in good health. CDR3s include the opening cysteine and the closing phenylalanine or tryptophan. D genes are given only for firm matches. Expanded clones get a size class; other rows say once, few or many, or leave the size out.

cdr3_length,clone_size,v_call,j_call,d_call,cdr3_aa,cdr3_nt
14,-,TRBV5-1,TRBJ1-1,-,CASSGNRAGGEAFF,TGCGCCAGCAGCGGGAACAGGGCCGGGGGTGAAGCTTTCTTT
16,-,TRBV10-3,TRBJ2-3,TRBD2,CAINDLAGGFTDTQYF,TGTGCCATCAACGACCTAGCGGGGGGGTTCACAGATACGCAGTATTTT
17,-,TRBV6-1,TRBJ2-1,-,CASSEAWGQGSYNEQFF,TGTGCCAGCAGTGAAGCGTGGGGACAAGGGTCCTACAATGAGCAGTTCTTC
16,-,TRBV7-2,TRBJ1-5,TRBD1,CASSLISRGSNQPQHF,TGTGCCAGCAGCTTAATAAGCAGGGGGAGCAATCAGCCCCAGCATTTT
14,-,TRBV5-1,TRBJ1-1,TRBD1,CASSVDRGGTEAFF,TGCGCCAGCAGCGTTGACAGGGGGGGCACTGAAGCTTTCTTT
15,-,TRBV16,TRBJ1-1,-,CASSPLGGSSTEAFF,TGTGCCAGCAGCCCACTCGGGGGCAGCTCCACTGAAGCTTTCTTT
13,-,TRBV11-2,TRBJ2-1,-,CASSPPRDNEQFF,TGTGCCAGCAGCCCCCCCCGCGACAATGAGCAGTTCTTC
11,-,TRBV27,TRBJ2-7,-,CASSEGREQYF,TGTGCCAGCAGTGAAGGTAGAGAGCAGTACTTC
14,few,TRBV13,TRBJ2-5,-,CASSQTSDQETQYF,TGTGCCAGCAGCCAGACGTCGGATCAAGAGACCCAGTACTTC
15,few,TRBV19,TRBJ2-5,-,CASSIGGVGRETQYF,TGTGCCAGTAGTATCGGGGGCGTTGGAAGAGAGACCCAGTACTTC
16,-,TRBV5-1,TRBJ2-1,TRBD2,CASSFSLAGDRNEQFF,TGCGCCAGCAGCTTTTCCTTAGCGGGAGATAGGAATGAGCAGTTCTTC
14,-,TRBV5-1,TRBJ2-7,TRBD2,CASSATSGPYEQYF,TGCGCCAGCAGCGCCACTAGCGGTCCCTACGAGCAGTACTTC
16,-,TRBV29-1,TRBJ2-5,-,CSVEDKGWGYQETQYF,TGCAGCGTTGAAGATAAGGGGTGGGGGTACCAAGAGACCCAGTACTTC
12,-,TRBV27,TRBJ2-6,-,CASILPGNVLTF,TGTGCCAGCATCCTCCCGGGCAACGTCCTGACTTTC
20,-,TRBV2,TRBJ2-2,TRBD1,CASSENGNPTGGANTGELFF,TGTGCCAGCAGTGAAAATGGTAACCCGACAGGGGGCGCGAACACCGGGGAGCTGTTTTTT
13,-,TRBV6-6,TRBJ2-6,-,CASGRAGANVLTF,TGTGCCAGCGGCAGGGCTGGGGCCAACGTCCTGACTTTC
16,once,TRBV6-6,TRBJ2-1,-,CASRSTREGSYNEQFF,TGTGCCAGCAGGTCGACTCGCGAGGGTTCCTACAATGAGCAGTTCTTC
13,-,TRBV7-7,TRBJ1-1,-,CASSLQENTEAFF,TGTGCCAGCAGCTTACAGGAGAACACTGAAGCTTTCTTT
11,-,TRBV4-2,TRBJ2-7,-,CASSQEGGLYF,TGTGCCAGCAGCCAAGAAGGAGGGCTGTACTTC
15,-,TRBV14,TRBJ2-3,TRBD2,CASSQLGLAGDTQYF,TGTGCCAGCAGCCAGTTAGGACTAGCGGGAGATACGCAGTATTTT
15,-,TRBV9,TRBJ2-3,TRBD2,CASSVAGGNHGTQYF,TGTGCCAGCAGCGTAGCGGGGGGGAACCACGGTACGCAGTATTTT
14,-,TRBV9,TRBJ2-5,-,CASSVGTKEETQYF,TGTGCCAGCAGCGTAGGCACTAAAGAGGAGACCCAGTACTTC
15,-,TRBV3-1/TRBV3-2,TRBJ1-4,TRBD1,CASSHVAGGGEKLFF,TGTGCCAGCAGCCACGTCGCAGGGGGAGGTGAAAAACTGTTTTTT
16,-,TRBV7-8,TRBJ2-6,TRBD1,CASSPTGLSGANVLTF,TGTGCCAGCAGCCCGACAGGGCTGTCTGGGGCCAACGTCCTGACTTTC
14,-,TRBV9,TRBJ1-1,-,CASSVGESNTEAFF,TGTGCCAGCAGCGTGGGGGAATCGAACACTGAAGCTTTCTTT
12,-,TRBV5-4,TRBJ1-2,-,CASSYDGGGYTF,TGTGCCAGCAGTTACGATGGAGGGGGCTACACCTTC
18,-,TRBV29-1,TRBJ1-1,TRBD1,CSVEGSGQGFFFSTEAFF,TGCAGCGTTGAAGGCTCGGGACAGGGTTTTTTCTTCAGCACTGAAGCTTTCTTT
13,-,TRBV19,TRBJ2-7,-,CASSFVDRAEQYF,TGTGCCAGTAGTTTCGTGGACCGCGCCGAGCAGTACTTC
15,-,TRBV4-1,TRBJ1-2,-,CASSQPVDKNDGYTF,TGCGCCAGCAGCCAACCTGTGGACAAGAACGATGGCTACACCTTC
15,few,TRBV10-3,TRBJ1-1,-,CAISEAKKGVTEAFF,TGTGCCATCAGTGAAGCAAAAAAGGGGGTCACTGAAGCTTTCTTT
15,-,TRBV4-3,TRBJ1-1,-,CASSQAPIRNTEAFF,TGCGCCAGCAGCCAAGCTCCGATACGAAACACTGAAGCTTTCTTT
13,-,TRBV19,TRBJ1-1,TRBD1,CASSNRGDTEAFF,TGTGCCAGTAGTAACAGGGGAGACACTGAAGCTTTCTTT
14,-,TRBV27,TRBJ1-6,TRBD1,CASSLTGGNSPLHF,TGTGCCAGCAGTCTGACAGGGGGGAATTCACCCCTCCACTTT
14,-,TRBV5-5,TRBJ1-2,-,CASSFIRGGYGYTF,TGTGCCAGCAGCTTTATTCGTGGTGGCTATGGCTACACCTTC
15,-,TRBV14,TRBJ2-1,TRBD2,CASSQNRGGRNEQFF,TGTGCCAGCAGCCAAAACCGGGGGGGGAGGAATGAGCAGTTCTTC
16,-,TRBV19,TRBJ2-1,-,CASSIGQRSSYNEQFF,TGTGCCAGTAGTATAGGGCAGCGGTCGTCCTACAATGAGCAGTTCTTC
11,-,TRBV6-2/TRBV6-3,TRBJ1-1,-,CASSRNTEAFF,TGTGCCAGCAGTCGGAACACTGAAGCTTTCTTT
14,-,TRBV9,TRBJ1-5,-,CASSVGNSNQPQHF,TGTGCCAGCAGCGTCGGGAATAGCAATCAGCCCCAGCATTTT
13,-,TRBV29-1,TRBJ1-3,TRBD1,CSANRGLGNTIYF,TGCAGCGCCAACAGGGGGCTCGGAAACACCATATATTTT
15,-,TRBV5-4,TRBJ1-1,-,CASSLGAPSNTEAFF,TGTGCCAGCAGCTTGGGGGCCCCGTCGAACACTGAAGCTTTCTTT
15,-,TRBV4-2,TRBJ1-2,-,CASSQEEAGYYGYTF,TGTGCCAGCAGCCAGGAAGAGGCAGGGTACTATGGCTACACCTTC
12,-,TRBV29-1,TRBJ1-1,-,CSARGLNTEAFF,TGCAGTGCCCGGGGCTTGAACACTGAAGCTTTCTTT
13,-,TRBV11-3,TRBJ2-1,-,CASSVGSYNEQFF,TGTGCCAGCAGCGTCGGGTCGTACAATGAGCAGTTCTTC
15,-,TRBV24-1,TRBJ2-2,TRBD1,CATSDSQGDTGELFF,TGTGCCACCAGTGATTCACAGGGGGACACCGGGGAGCTGTTTTTT
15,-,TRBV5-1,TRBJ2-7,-,CASSGRGTGTYEQYF,TGCGCCAGCAGTGGCCGCGGGACTGGTACCTACGAGCAGTACTTC
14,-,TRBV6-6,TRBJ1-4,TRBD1,CASRPDRAGEKLFF,TGTGCCAGCAGACCGGACAGGGCTGGCGAAAAACTGTTTTTT